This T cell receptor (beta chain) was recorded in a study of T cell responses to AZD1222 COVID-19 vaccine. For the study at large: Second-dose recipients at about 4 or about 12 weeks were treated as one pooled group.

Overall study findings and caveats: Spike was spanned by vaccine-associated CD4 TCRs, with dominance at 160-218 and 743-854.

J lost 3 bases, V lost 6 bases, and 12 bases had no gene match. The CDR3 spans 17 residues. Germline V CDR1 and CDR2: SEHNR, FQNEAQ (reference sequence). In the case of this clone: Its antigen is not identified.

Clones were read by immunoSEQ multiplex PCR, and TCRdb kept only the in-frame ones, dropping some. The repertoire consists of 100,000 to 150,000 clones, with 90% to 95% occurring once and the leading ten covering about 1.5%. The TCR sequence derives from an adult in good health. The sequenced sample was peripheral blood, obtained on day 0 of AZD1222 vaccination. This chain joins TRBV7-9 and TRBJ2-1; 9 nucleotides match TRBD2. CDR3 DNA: TGTGCCAGCAGTCCCGCGGGGGGGGCTAGCCGCTACAATGAGCAGTTCTTC. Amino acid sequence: CASSPAGGASRYNEQFF.